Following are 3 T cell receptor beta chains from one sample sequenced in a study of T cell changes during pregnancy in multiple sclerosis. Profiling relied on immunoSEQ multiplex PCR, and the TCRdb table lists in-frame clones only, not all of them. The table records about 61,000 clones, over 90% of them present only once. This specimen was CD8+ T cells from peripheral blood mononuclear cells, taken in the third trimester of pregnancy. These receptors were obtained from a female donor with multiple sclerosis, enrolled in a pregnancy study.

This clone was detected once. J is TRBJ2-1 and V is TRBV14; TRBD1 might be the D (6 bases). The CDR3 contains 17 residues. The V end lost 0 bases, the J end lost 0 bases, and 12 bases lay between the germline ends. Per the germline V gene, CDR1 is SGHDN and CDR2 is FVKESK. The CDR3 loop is CASSQEGARFSYNEQFF. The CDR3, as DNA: TGTGCCAGCAGCCAAGAGGGGGCCAGGTTCTCCTACAATGAGCAGTTCTTC.

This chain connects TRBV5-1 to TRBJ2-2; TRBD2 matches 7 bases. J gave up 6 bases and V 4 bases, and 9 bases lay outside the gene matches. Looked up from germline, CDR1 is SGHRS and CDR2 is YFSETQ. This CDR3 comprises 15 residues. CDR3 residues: CASSPTSGGAGELFF. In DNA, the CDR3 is TGCGCCAGCAGCCCAACGAGTGGGGGGGCCGGGGAGCTGTTTTTT.

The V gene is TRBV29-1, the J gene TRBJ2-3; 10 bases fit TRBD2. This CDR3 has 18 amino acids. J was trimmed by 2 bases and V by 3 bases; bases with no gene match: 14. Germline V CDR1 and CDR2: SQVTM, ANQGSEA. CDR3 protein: CSVDNGASGRWDTDTQYF. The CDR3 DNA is TGCAGCGTTGACAATGGGGCTAGCGGGAGATGGGACACAGATACGCAGTATTTT.